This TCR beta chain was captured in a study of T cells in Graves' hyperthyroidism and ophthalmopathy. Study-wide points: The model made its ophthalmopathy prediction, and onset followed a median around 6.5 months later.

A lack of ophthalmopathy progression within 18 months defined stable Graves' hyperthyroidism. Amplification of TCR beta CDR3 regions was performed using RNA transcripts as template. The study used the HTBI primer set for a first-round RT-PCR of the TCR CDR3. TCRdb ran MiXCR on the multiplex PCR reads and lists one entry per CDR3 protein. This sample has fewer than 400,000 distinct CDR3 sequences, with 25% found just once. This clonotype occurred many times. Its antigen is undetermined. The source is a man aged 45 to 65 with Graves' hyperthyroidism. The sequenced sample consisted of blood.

In DNA form, the CDR3 reads TGCGCCAGCAGGGACGGTCTAGCGCGGTACAATGAGCAGTTCTTC. This sequence encodes CASRDGLARYNEQFF. The chain employs TRBV5-1 and TRBJ2-1; D might be TRBD2 (6 bases). The germline V gene encodes CDR1 SGHRS and CDR2 YFSETQ. V was pared by 5 bases and J by 4 bases, with 16 bases between. The CDR3 is made up of 15 amino acids.